This T cell receptor (beta chain) was documented in a study of vaccination and CD4 T cells after COVID-19. The assay that was used to sequence DNA from cultured CD4+ T cells was the Oncomine TCR Beta short-read assay. In TCRdb, the PCR reads were re-called with MiXCR into one record per CDR3 protein. The data contain more than 15,000 distinct CDR3 sequences, about 63% of them singletons. Described treatment: approximately nine-day PBMC culture with coronavirus spike peptide pools or control peptides (ViraFEST assay). Fresh medium (containing IL-2) replaced half the medium on days 3 and 7. Cells were cultured for roughly 9 days, and then CD4+ T cells were isolated by negative selection. Turning to this clonotype: The antigen remains undetermined.

General study results and limits: Among those convalescent, a median 86.3% of reactive clones emerged solely post-vaccination.

The source of this sequence is a human donor who had recovered from COVID-19. Sequencing was carried out using CD4+ T cells from blood, cultured in vitro.

The CDR3 nucleotides are TGCAGTGCCCGGACTAGCGGGGTGAACACCGGGGAGCTGTTTTTT. Amino acids: CSARTSGVNTGELFF. V is TRBV20-1 and J is TRBJ2-2; 12 nucleotides align to TRBD2. This CDR3 comprises 15 residues. From germline, CDR1 is DFQATT and CDR2 SNEGSKA (reference sequence). Germline trimming cut 6 bases from V and 1 base from J; bases unmatched to any gene: 3.